Below are 19 T cell receptor beta chains sequenced from a single sample in a study of vaccination effects on CD4 cells after COVID-19. Measured with immunoSEQ multiplex PCR; TCRdb has only the in-frame clones, and not every one. The sample records 65,000 to 95,000 clones, over 75% being singletons. Their recognized antigens are unknown. With the ViraFEST assay, the study expanded antigen-specific CD4+ T cells using viral peptide pools, then sequenced them. Isolating CD4+ T cells followed roughly ten days of culture. Each person got two doses of an mRNA SARS-CoV-2 vaccine, BNT162b2 or mRNA-1273. This material consisted of CD4+ T cells from PBMCs cultured with HCoV-OC43 spike peptides, taken after COVID-19 vaccination. As to subset: HCoV-OC43 spike overlapping peptide pool stimulation. Receptors were obtained from a human donor who received a COVID-19 vaccine.

In this sample, this clone turned up a few times. The rearrangement uses TRBV6-5 and TRBJ1-5, with a possible D match to TRBD1 (5 bases). Germline CDR1 is MNHEY and CDR2 is SVGAGI. Trimming shortened V by 5 bases and J by 6 bases, and 11 bases separated the two germline ends. The CDR3 covers 13 residues. This chain's CDR3 is CASSRRGFQPQHF. As DNA, the CDR3 is TGTGCCAGCAGTAGGAGGGGTTTTCAGCCCCAGCATTTT.

In its sample, this clone was seen a few times. The chain uses TRBV30 and TRBJ1-2, with D unresolved. The length of the CDR3 is 13 residues. CDR1 GTSNPN and CDR2 SVGIG come from the germline V gene (reference sequence). The V end lost 3 bases, the J end lost 8 bases, and 16 bases lay between the germline ends. The CDR3 DNA follows: TGTGCCTGGAGGCGAGAGTTTAACTGGGGCTACACCTTC. Translated, it gives CAWRREFNWGYTF.

The chain uses TRBV12-1 and TRBJ1-5; the table's D call, TRBD1, has no DNA check behind it. TRBV12-1 is a listed pseudogene. The CDR3 runs to 16 residues. For the CDR3, the DNA is TGTGCCAGCAGCACCCAAAGACAGGGCTGCAATCAGCCCCAGCATTTT. Protein sequence: CASSTQRQGCNQPQHF.

The chain joins TRBV19 to TRBJ2-2; possibly TRBD1 for D (5 bases). The CDR3 has 14 residues. CDR1 and CDR2 from the germline V gene are LNHDA and SQIVND (reference sequence). Trimming removed 5 bases at V and 6 bases at J, with 13 bases between. The CDR3 nucleotides are TGTGCCAGTAGTCCCAACAGGTTGGCCGGGGAGCTGTTTTTT. It specifies CASSPNRLAGELFF.

This clone was found once. V usage is TRBV24-1 and J usage is TRBJ1-4; TRBD1 aligns across 8 bases. The germline CDR1 and CDR2 sequences are KGHDR and SFDVKD. Losses at the gene ends were 3 bases for V and 7 bases for J; bases not matched to a gene: 6. The CDR3 runs 15 residues. CDR3 residues: CATSDPQGAGEKLFF. DNA of the CDR3: TGTGCCACCAGTGATCCCCAGGGGGCTGGTGAAAAACTGTTTTTT.

This clone was detected a few times. The chain couples TRBV11-3 to TRBJ2-3; D is ambiguous. This CDR3 spans 15 amino acids. Germline CDR1 is SGHNT and CDR2 is YENEEA. The V end was cut by 2 bases, the J end by 4 bases, with 13 bases between. The CDR3 spells CASSLTGKPPDTQYF. CDR3 DNA: TGTGCCAGCAGCTTAACTGGGAAGCCCCCAGATACGCAGTATTTT.

The J gene is TRBJ2-7, the V gene TRBV6-5; D is unresolved. This CDR3 has 14 amino acids. With 0 bases removed from V and 7 bases from J, the gap between germline ends came to 13 bases. The germline gives CDR1 MNHEY, CDR2 SVGAGI. The CDR3 protein is CASSYSGGYDEQYV. The CDR3 nucleotides are TGTGCCAGCAGTTACTCGGGCGGCTACGATGAGCAGTACGTC.

The chain is built from TRBV7-2 and TRBJ2-3, with D perhaps TRBD1 or TRBD2 (5 bases each). V shed 1 base and J shed 5 bases, with 13 bases lying between them. The CDR3 covers 15 residues. Germline V CDR1 and CDR2: SGHTA, FQGNSA. The CDR3 coding sequence is TGTGCCAGCAGCTTAGTCAGGGTCGGAGGAGATACGCAGTATTTT. This gives the protein CASSLVRVGGDTQYF.

This chain connects TRBV5-1 to TRBJ1-1; 8 bases map to TRBD1. CDR1 is SGHRS and CDR2 is YFSETQ in the germline V gene. J lost 6 bases, V lost 5 bases, and 9 bases had no gene match. This CDR3 has 14 amino acids. In nucleotides, the CDR3 is TGCGCCAGCAGTCCGTCTCAGGGGGCCGCTGAAGCTTTCTTT. Its translation: CASSPSQGAAEAFF.

The chain employs TRBV18 and TRBJ1-2; 8 positions agree with TRBD1. Germline V gene lookup returns CDR1 KGHSH and CDR2 LQKENI. V trimming: 8 bases; J trimming: 4 bases; junction bases outside the gene matches: 18. The CDR3 has 17 amino acids. The CDR3 protein is CASTRNTRGQGSYGYTF. The CDR3 DNA reads TGTGCCAGCACGCGCAACACCAGGGGGCAGGGGAGCTATGGCTACACCTTC. Combining the CDR3 with reference TRBV18 and TRBJ1-2 gives the whole variable domain NAGVMQNPRHLVRRRGQEARLRCSPMKGHSHVYWYRQLPEEGLKFMVYLQKENIIDESGMPKERFSAEFPKEGPSILRIQQVVRGDSAAYFCASTRNTRGQGSYGYTFGSGTRLTVV.

The chain employs TRBV11-3 and TRBJ2-2, with unresolved D. V shed 5 bases and J shed 0 bases, with 13 bases lying between them. From germline, CDR1 is SGHNT and CDR2 YENEEA. The CDR3 length is 16 residues. Written as DNA, the CDR3 is TGTGCCAGCAGCCCTGCCGGCGGAGCGAACACCGGGGAGCTGTTTTTT. Protein product: CASSPAGGANTGELFF.

The chain employs TRBV18 and TRBJ2-5; the match to TRBD2 covers 13 bases. The CDR3 totals 17 residues. Germline V CDR1 and CDR2: KGHSH, LQKENI. Trimming cost V 3 bases and J 4 bases; bases outside gene matches: 8. Here the CDR3 reads CASSPPGLAGRPETQYF. The CDR3 DNA reads TGTGCCAGCTCACCTCCGGGACTAGCGGGGAGGCCAGAGACCCAGTACTTC.

This clone was counted a single time. The chain recombines TRBV6-5 with TRBJ2-4, with D possibly matching TRBD2 (7 bases). The CDR3 extends over 15 amino acids. Trimming removed 10 bases at V and 2 bases at J, with 18 bases between. Germline V gives CDR1 MNHEY, CDR2 SVGAGI. The CDR3 region is CATEVGGLTKNIQYF. As DNA, the CDR3 is TGTGCCACCGAGGTCGGGGGGCTTACCAAAAACATTCAGTACTTC.

V and J are TRBV5-1 and TRBJ1-4; a weak D match, TRBD1 (6 bases). From germline, CDR1 is SGHRS and CDR2 YFSETQ. The CDR3 is 15 amino acids. Trimming removed 3 bases from V and 0 bases from J, with 9 bases in between. CDR3 in amino acids: CASSYAGATNEKLFF. CDR3 in DNA: TGCGCCAGCAGCTATGCAGGGGCAACTAATGAAAAACTGTTTTTT.

The chain has TRBV2 and TRBJ1-4; 8 nucleotides align to TRBD1. The CDR3 loop spans 16 amino acids. Germline V gene sequence: CDR1 SNHLY, CDR2 FYNNEI. Losses at the gene ends were 2 bases for V and 5 bases for J; bases not matched to a gene: 7. CDR3: CASSERGTGTNEKLFF. The CDR3 nucleotides read TGTGCCAGCAGTGAAAGGGGGACAGGTACCAATGAAAAACTGTTTTTT.

The V and J genes are TRBV7-9 and TRBJ1-1; TRBD1 aligns across 9 bases. V shed 5 bases, J shed 5 bases, and the junction held 6 bases outside the gene matches. This CDR3 contains 14 residues. The germline gives CDR1 SEHNR, CDR2 FQNEAQ (reference sequence). This CDR3 is CASSLGQGWTEAFF. The CDR3, as DNA: TGTGCCAGCAGCCTCGGACAGGGGTGGACTGAAGCTTTCTTT. The variable domain in full, with the rest retrieved from reference TRBV7-9 and TRBJ1-1, is DTGVSQNPRHKITKRGQNVTFRCDPISEHNRLYWYRQTLGQGPEFLTYFQNEAQLEKSRLLSDRFSAERPKGSFSTLEIQRTEQGDSAMYLCASSLGQGWTEAFFGQGTRLTVV.

The V gene is TRBV3-1 (or the pseudogene TRBV3-2), the J gene TRBJ2-1; D is undetermined. Germline lookup yields CDR1 LGHDT and CDR2 YNNKEL (reference sequence). V lost 0 bases to trimming and J lost 7 bases, with 13 bases between them. CDR3 length equals 15 residues. The CDR3 here is CASSQDLRVKNEQFF. CDR3 nucleotide sequence: TGTGCCAGCAGCCAAGACCTAAGGGTTAAGAATGAGCAGTTCTTC.

The rearrangement joins TRBV18 to TRBJ2-5; D is unclear. V lost 6 bases to trimming and J lost 2 bases, with 10 bases between them. The germline V gene has CDR1 KGHSH and CDR2 LQKENI. The CDR3 totals 13 residues. For the CDR3, the DNA is TGTGCCAGCTCGGCTGGGTATCAAGAGACCCAGTACTTC. Protein sequence: CASSAGYQETQYF.

The gene calls are TRBV19 and TRBJ1-5; TRBD1 aligns across 7 bases. CDR1 is LNHDA and CDR2 is SQIVND in the germline V gene (reference sequence). J lost 3 bases, V lost 7 bases, and 12 bases had no gene match. The CDR3 has 16 residues. The chain's CDR3 is CASTHTGRGNNQPQHF. The CDR3 nucleotides read TGTGCCAGTACCCACACGGGCAGGGGGAACAATCAGCCCCAGCATTTT. Full variable domain (rest looked up from reference TRBV19 and TRBJ1-5): DGGITQSPKYLFRKEGQNVTLSCEQNLNHDAMYWYRQDPGQGLRLIYYSQIVNDFQKGDIAEGYSVSREKKESFPLTVTSAQKNPTAFYLCASTHTGRGNNQPQHFGDGTRLSIL.